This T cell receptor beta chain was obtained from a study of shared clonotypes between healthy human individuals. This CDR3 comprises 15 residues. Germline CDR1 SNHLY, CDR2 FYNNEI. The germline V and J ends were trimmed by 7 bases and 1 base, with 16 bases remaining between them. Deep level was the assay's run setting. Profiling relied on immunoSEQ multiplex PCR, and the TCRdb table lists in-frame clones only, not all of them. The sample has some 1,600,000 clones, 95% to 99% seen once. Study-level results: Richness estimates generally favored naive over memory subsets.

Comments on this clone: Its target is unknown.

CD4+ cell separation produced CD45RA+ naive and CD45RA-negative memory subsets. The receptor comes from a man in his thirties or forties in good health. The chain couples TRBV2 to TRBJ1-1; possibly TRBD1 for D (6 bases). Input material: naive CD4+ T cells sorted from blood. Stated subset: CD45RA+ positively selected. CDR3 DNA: TGTGCCAGCATCATTGGGGGCAGCAGGAACACTGAAGCTTTCTTT. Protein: CASIIGGSRNTEAFF.